The 9 T cell receptor beta chains in this list originate from one sample, sequenced in a study of early T cells in non-severe SARS-CoV-2 infection. TCRdb called the 5' RACE reads again in MiXCR, with one record for every CDR3 protein. The table has more than 50,000 distinct CDR3 sequences, 13% seen once. The sample was whole blood, taken at baseline. Receptors originate from an adult who was a healthcare worker with PCR-confirmed SARS-CoV-2 infection or an uninfected control (not recorded which).

This clonotype was seen more than once but under ten times. Here the CDR3 DNA reads TGTGCCAGCAGCTTGGGCAGGGACACCGGGGAGCTGTTTTTT. Translating it yields CASSLGRDTGELFF. The rearrangement uses TRBV7-9 and TRBJ2-2, with D tentatively TRBD1 (5 bases). This CDR3 is 14 amino acids long. Looked up from germline, CDR1 is SEHNR and CDR2 is FQNEAQ (reference sequence). Trimming shortened V by 3 bases and J by 3 bases, and 8 bases separated the two germline ends.

The sample holds a few counts of this clonotype. In DNA, the CDR3 is TGTGCCAGCACCACTTTATCGGCTGAAGCTTTCTTT. This sequence encodes CASTTLSAEAFF. The chain couples TRBV7-9 to TRBJ1-1; no firm D call. This CDR3 contains 12 residues. V was cut by 7 bases and J by 6 bases, with 12 bases left in between. Germline values: CDR1 SEHNR, CDR2 FQNEAQ (reference sequence).

The table lists this clonotype with many counts. The chain links TRBV20-1 to TRBJ2-7; D is possibly TRBD1 or TRBD2 (5 bases each). Trimming removed 4 bases from V and 4 bases from J, with 20 bases in between. Germline V gives CDR1 DFQATT, CDR2 SNEGSKA (reference sequence). The CDR3 contains 15 residues. The CDR3 nucleotides read TGCAGTGCTATCCCTTTCTTGGGGGAGTGGTACGAGCAGTACTTC. It is translated as CSAIPFLGEWYEQYF.

The rearrangement uses TRBV7-2 and TRBJ2-3; D remains ambiguous. CDR3 length equals 14 residues. The ends were cut back, 1 base at V and 0 bases at J, with 5 bases in the middle. Germline-derived CDR1 and CDR2 are SGHTA and FQGNSA. CDR3 coding DNA: TGTGCCAGCAGCTTAGACGGGAGCACAGATACGCAGTATTTT. It yields the protein CASSLDGSTDTQYF. Looking up the rest from reference TRBV7-2 and TRBJ2-3 gives the full variable domain: GAGVSQSPSNKVTEKGKDVELRCDPISGHTALYWYRQSLGQGLEFLIYFQGNSAPDKSGLPSDRFSAERTGGSVSTLTIQRTQQEDSAVYLCASSLDGSTDTQYFGPGTRLTVL.

In this sample, this clonotype turned up many times. The rearrangement uses TRBV7-2 and TRBJ2-7; 11 bases align to TRBD2. The CDR3 is 18 amino acids. V was pared by 1 base and J by 6 bases, with 14 bases of the junction left unmatched. The germline V gene has CDR1 SGHTA and CDR2 FQGNSA. The CDR3 here is CASSLEVGLAAPSGEQYF. Here the CDR3 DNA reads TGTGCCAGCAGCTTAGAGGTGGGACTAGCGGCTCCCTCGGGCGAGCAGTACTTC.

In its sample, this clonotype was seen many times. The chain couples TRBV7-6 to TRBJ1-1, with no clear D. The CDR3 runs to 15 residues. The ends were cut back, 5 bases at V and 1 base at J, with 14 bases in the middle. The germline V gene has CDR1 SGHVS and CDR2 FNYEAQ. As DNA, the CDR3 is TGTGCCAGCAGCCGGCTCGGAGCGGAGAACACTGAAGCTTTCTTT. Translation gives CASSRLGAENTEAFF.

V is TRBV5-1 and J is TRBJ2-7; D is uncertain. Germline V gene sequence: CDR1 SGHRS, CDR2 YFSETQ. With 4 bases removed from V and 0 bases from J, the gap between germline ends came to 11 bases. The CDR3 has 14 residues. CDR3 bases: TGCGCCAGCAGCCACCAGGAGAGCTCCTACGAGCAGTACTTC. Residues: CASSHQESSYEQYF.

V gene TRBV27 combines with J gene TRBJ2-7, with D tentatively TRBD1 (5 bases). V was clipped by 0 bases and J by 5 bases, with 11 bases between them. CDR3 size: 14 residues. CDR1 MNHEY and CDR2 SMNVEV come from the germline V gene (reference sequence). The CDR3 sequence is CASSLSSPRDEQYF. CDR3 in DNA: TGTGCCAGCAGTTTATCTTCCCCCAGGGACGAGCAGTACTTC.

This clonotype showed up many times. The chain carries TRBV4-3 and TRBJ2-1, with TRBD2 matching over 11 bases. The CDR3 covers 17 residues. The V segment lost 0 bases and the J segment 6 bases; nucleotides outside the gene matches: 7. CDR1 is LGHNA, CDR2 YSLEER, per germline. CDR3 sequence: CASSQDPPSGRSNEQFF. CDR3 nucleotide sequence: TGCGCCAGCAGCCAAGATCCCCCTAGCGGGAGGTCCAATGAGCAGTTCTTC.